This T cell receptor beta chain came from a study of response to subunit inactivated influenza vaccine (dated by TCRdb to the late 2010s). Looking at the study overall: Deep quantitative profiling of the T cell receptor repertoire was used in the study to follow responses to a trivalent subunit inactivated influenza vaccine.

This clonotype was found a few times. What antigen it recognizes has not been identified. No base qualities exist here, and no much larger clone lies one base off it. Summary of the overall study and its limitations: According to the authors, only a limited number of new T cells may be recruited by each seasonal influenza vaccination.

The library was produced with RT-PCR. The listed sequencing device is Illumina HiSeq 2500. The raw public reads went through TCRdb reprocessing: fastp at Q25, MiXCR clone calling, in-frame beta chains kept. Each CDR3 protein gets just one entry, which takes the most common genes and DNA from the rows behind it. This sample lists some 850,000 distinct CDR3 sequences; about 18% were detected once. 11% of the sample rests with the top ten. The receptor's source is a man aged 50-60 years who received an inactivated influenza vaccine. Donor details come from another sample of the same person, matched by shared clones. Sequencing was performed on PBMCs from blood, taken about 5 days after vaccination.

The DNA reads as follows: TGTGCCAGCAGCCTCGAACCAGGGGATACGTACAATGAGCAGTTCTTC. It is translated as CASSLEPGDTYNEQFF. The chain employs TRBV6-1 and TRBJ2-1; TRBD1 is possibly the D segment (6 matching bases). The junction carries 19 bases between V and J, which are trimmed by 6 bases and 4 bases respectively. Taken from the germline V gene, the CDR1 and CDR2 loops are MNHNS and SASEGT. The cysteine opens and the phenylalanine closes a CDR3 of 16 amino acids. Only the CDR3 DNA is retained, 48 bases long and in frame from the first base.